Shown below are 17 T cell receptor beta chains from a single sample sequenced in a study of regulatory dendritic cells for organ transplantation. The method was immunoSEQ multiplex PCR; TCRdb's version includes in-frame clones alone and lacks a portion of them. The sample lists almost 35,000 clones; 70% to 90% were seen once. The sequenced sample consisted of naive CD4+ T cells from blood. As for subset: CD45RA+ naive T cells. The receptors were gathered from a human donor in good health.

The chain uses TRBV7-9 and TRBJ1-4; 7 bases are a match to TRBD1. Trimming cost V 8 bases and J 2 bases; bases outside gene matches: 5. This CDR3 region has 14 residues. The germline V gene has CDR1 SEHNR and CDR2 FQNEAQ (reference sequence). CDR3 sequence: CASSRQGTNEKLFF. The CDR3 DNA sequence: TGTGCCAGCTCCCGACAGGGCACTAATGAAAAACTGTTTTTT.

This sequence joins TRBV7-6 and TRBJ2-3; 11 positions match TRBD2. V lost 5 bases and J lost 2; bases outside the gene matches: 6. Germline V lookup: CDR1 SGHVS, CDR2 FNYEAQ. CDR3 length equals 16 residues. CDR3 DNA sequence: TGTGCCAGCAGCCGGGGACTAGCGGCAACCACAGATACGCAGTATTTT. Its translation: CASSRGLAATTDTQYF.

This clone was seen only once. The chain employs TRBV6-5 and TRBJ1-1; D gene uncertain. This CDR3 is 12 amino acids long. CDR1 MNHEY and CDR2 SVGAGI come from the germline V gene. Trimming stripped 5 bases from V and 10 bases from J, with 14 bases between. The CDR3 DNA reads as TGTGCCAGCAGTCGAGACTCAGGAGTAGCTTTCTTT. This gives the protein CASSRDSGVAFF.

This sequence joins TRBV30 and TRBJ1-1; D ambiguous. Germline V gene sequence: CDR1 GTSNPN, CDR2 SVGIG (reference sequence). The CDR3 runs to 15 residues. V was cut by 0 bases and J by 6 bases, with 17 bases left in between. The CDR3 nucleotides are TGTGCCTGGAGTGTACCGGAGGAGAGGAGGGCTGAAGCTTTCTTT. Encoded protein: CAWSVPEERRAEAFF.

Here the CDR3 reads CASSSRVTSGGETQYF. CDR3 DNA sequence: TGTGCCAGCAGCTCCCGCGTAACTAGCGGGGGGGAGACCCAGTACTTC. The chain uses TRBV7-2 and TRBJ2-5; 12 positions match TRBD2. CDR3 length: 16 residues. V was pared by 4 bases and J by 5 bases, with 8 bases of the junction left unmatched. Germline V CDR1 and CDR2: SGHTA, FQGNSA.

Here the CDR3 DNA reads TGTGCCAGCAAGGTGGACAGGGTCCACGAGCAGTACTTC. Its protein product is CASKVDRVHEQYF. The genes are TRBV6-5 and TRBJ2-7, with 8 bases matching TRBD1. The J segment lost 5 bases and the V segment lost 7 bases, leaving 7 bases of the junction unmatched. Germline values: CDR1 MNHEY, CDR2 SVGAGI. The CDR3 extends over 13 amino acids.

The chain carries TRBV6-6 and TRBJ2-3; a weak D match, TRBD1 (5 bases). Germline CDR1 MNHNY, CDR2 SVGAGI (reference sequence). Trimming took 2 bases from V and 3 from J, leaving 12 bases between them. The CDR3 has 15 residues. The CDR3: CASSYGRARTDTQYF. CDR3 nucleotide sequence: TGTGCCAGCAGTTACGGCAGGGCAAGAACAGATACGCAGTATTTT.

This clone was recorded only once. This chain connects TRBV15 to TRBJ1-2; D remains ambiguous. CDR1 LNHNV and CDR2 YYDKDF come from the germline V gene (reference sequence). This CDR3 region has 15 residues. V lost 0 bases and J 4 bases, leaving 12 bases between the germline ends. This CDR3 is CATSRDVTATYGYTF. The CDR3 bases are TGTGCCACCAGCAGAGATGTAACGGCCACCTATGGCTACACCTTC.

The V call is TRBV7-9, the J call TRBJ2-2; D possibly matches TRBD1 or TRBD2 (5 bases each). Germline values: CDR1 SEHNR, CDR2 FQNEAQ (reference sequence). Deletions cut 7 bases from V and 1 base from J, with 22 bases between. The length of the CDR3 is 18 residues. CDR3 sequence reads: CASNNPASGALNTGELFF. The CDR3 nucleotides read TGTGCCAGCAATAATCCAGCTTCCGGGGCCCTGAACACCGGGGAGCTGTTTTTT.

CDR3 amino acids: CASSRGGSYNEQFF. The DNA for the CDR3 is TGTGCCAGTAGTAGGGGGGGGTCGTACAATGAGCAGTTCTTC. V is TRBV19 and J is TRBJ2-1; 7 positions match TRBD2. CDR1 is LNHDA and CDR2 is SQIVND in the germline V gene (reference sequence). The CDR3 loop spans 14 amino acids. The junction had 4 bases not matched to a gene; V was cut back by 4 bases and J by 4 bases.

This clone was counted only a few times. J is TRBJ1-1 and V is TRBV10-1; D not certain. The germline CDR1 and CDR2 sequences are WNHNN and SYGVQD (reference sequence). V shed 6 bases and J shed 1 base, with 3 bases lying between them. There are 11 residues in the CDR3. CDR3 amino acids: CASRSNTEAFF. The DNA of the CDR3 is TGCGCCAGCAGGTCGAACACTGAAGCTTTCTTT.

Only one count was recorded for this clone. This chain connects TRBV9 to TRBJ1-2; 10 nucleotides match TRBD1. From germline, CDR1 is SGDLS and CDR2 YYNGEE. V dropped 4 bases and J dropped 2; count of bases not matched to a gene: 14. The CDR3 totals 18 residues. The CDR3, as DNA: TGTGCCAGCAGCCCAGCCCCGGGACAGGGGCGAATAAACTATGGCTACACCTTC. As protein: CASSPAPGQGRINYGYTF.

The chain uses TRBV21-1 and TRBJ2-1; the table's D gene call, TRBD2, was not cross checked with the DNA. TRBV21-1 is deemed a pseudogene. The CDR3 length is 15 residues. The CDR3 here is CARRGSGLRVDDQFF. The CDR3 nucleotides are TGTGCCCGCCGTGGGTCGGGACTTCGGGTGGATGATCAGTTCTTC.

The CDR3 spells CGAGELNTQYF. CDR3 in DNA: TGTGGGGCGGGAGAGTTGAATACGCAGTATTTT. This rearrangement joins TRBV6-5 to TRBJ2-3; the match to TRBD2 covers 7 bases. CDR3 size: 11 residues. Looked up from germline, CDR1 is MNHEY and CDR2 is SVGAGI.

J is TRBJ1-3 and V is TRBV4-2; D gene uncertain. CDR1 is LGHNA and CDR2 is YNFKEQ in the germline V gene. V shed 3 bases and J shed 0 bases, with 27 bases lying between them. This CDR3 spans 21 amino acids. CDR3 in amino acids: CASSHQPKVKGLSSSGNTIYF. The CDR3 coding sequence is TGTGCCAGCAGCCATCAACCCAAAGTGAAGGGTTTATCCAGCTCTGGAAACACCATATATTTT.

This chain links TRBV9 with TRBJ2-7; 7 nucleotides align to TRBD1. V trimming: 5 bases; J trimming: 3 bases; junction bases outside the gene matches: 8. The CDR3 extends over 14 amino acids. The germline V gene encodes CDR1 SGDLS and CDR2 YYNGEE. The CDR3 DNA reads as TGTGCCAGCAGTCCAGGGACAGAAATCTACGAGCAGTACTTC. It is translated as CASSPGTEIYEQYF.

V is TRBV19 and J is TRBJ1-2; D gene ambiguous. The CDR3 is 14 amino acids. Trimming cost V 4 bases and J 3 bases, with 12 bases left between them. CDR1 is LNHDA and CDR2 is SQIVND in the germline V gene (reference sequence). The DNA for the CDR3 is TGTGCCAGTAGTACCCCTGAGAGGGACTATGGCTACACCTTC. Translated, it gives CASSTPERDYGYTF.